The 25 T cell receptor beta chains presented below share a single source sample, sequenced in a study of cytomegalovirus exposure and HLA in healthy donors. The table came from immunoSEQ multiplex PCR; TCRdb's copy has only in-frame clones and leaves some out. The sample comprises about 110,000 clones, around 95% of which are singletons, and roughly 0.66% rests with the top ten. The specimen was PBMCs. Every receptor here comes from a woman aged 18-35 years in good health and CMV-seronegative.

V usage is TRBV18 and J usage is TRBJ1-2, with D maybe TRBD1 (5 bases). The V gene lost 1 base and the J gene lost 2 bases, with 8 bases spanning the gap. This CDR3 has 14 amino acids. CDR1 KGHSH and CDR2 LQKENI come from the germline V gene. The CDR3 loop reads CASSPLDINYGYTF. CDR3 DNA: TGTGCCAGCTCACCACTGGACATCAACTATGGCTACACCTTC.

This chain uses TRBV19 with TRBJ1-5; no clear D gene. The CDR3 is 16 amino acids. Germline CDR1 and CDR2: LNHDA and SQIVND (reference sequence). V lost 5 bases and J lost 2, with 16 bases in between. The DNA of the CDR3 is TGTGCCAGTAGTTCCTACTTGGGCTGGGGCAATCAGCCCCAGCATTTT. Its translation: CASSSYLGWGNQPQHF.

The chain is built from TRBV6-1 and TRBJ1-1, with TRBD1 matching 7 bases. V lost 7 bases to trimming and J lost 4 bases; unmatched junction nucleotides: 6. This CDR3 has 13 amino acids. CDR1 is MNHNS and CDR2 is SASEGT in the germline V gene. For the CDR3, the DNA is TGTGCCAGCACCAGACAGGGTACCACTGAAGCTTTCTTT. As protein: CASTRQGTTEAFF.

V usage is TRBV28 and J usage is TRBJ1-2, with 8 bases aligning to TRBD1. CDR3 length equals 16 residues. Germline V gives CDR1 MDHEN, CDR2 SYDVKM. Losses at the gene ends were 5 bases for V and 2 bases for J; bases not matched to a gene: 10. DNA of the CDR3: TGTGCCAGCAGTGACGGACAGGGAAAGCCCAACTATGGCTACACCTTC. As protein: CASSDGQGKPNYGYTF.

J is TRBJ1-2 and V is TRBV6-5; D perhaps matches TRBD1 (5 bases). Germline CDR1 is MNHEY and CDR2 is SVGAGI. The CDR3 runs 16 residues. V gave up 4 bases and J gave up 0 bases, with 15 bases separating them. The CDR3 here is CASSSYQTAANYGYTF. Written as DNA, the CDR3 is TGTGCCAGCAGTTCCTATCAGACAGCAGCTAACTATGGCTACACCTTC.

This rearrangement joins TRBV10-3 to TRBJ1-1; the D gene is possibly TRBD1 (6 bases). Trimming left V 0 bases short and J 0 bases short, with 26 bases between. Per germline, CDR1 ENHRY and CDR2 SYGVKD. There are 21 residues in the CDR3. The chain's CDR3 is CAISESYPGGGLFFMNTEAFF. In nucleotides, the CDR3 is TGTGCCATCAGTGAGTCTTACCCTGGCGGGGGCCTATTCTTCATGAACACTGAAGCTTTCTTT.

This rearrangement joins TRBV2 to TRBJ2-6, with D perhaps matching TRBD2 (5 bases). The CDR3 loop spans 15 amino acids. Between the trimmed V and J ends, which lost 4 bases and 0 bases, there was a span of 7 bases. Looked up from germline, CDR1 is SNHLY and CDR2 is FYNNEI. This CDR3 reads CASSAGSSGANVLTF. The CDR3 DNA reads as TGTGCCAGCAGTGCGGGAAGCTCTGGGGCCAACGTCCTGACTTTC.

The V call is TRBV2, the J call TRBJ1-2; perhaps TRBD1 as D (5 bases). CDR1 is SNHLY and CDR2 is FYNNEI in the germline V gene. The CDR3 has 15 residues. Trimming removed 5 bases at V and 3 bases at J, with 16 bases between. This CDR3 is CASSRRQGGYYGYTF. As DNA, the CDR3 is TGTGCCAGCAGTAGGCGCCAGGGCGGATACTATGGCTACACCTTC. Together with reference TRBV2 and TRBJ1-2, the CDR3 gives the full variable domain: EPEVTQTPSHQVTQMGQEVILRCVPISNHLYFYWYRQILGQKVEFLVSFYNNEISEKSEIFDDQFSVERPDGSNFTLKIRSTKLEDSAMYFCASSRRQGGYYGYTFGSGTRLTVV.

The chain couples TRBV4-1 to TRBJ2-1, with D possibly TRBD2 on 7 matching bases. Per the germline V gene, CDR1 is MGHRA and CDR2 is YSYEKL. The CDR3 runs 16 residues. The V gene lost 6 bases and the J gene lost 3 bases, with 18 bases spanning the gap. DNA for the CDR3: TGCGCCAGCAGTCCCCTAGGGGGAGGGGACTACAATGAGCAGTTCTTC. It encodes CASSPLGGGDYNEQFF.

This chain uses TRBV6-6 with TRBJ2-7, with a weak D call TRBD2 (7 bases). Trimming took off 0 bases at V and 4 bases at J, with 13 bases between the two ends. This CDR3 has 15 residues. In germline, CDR1 is MNHNY, CDR2 SVGAGI (reference sequence). The CDR3, as DNA: TGTGCCAGCAGTTACTCGGGGGGGGGCGGGTACGAGCAGTACTTC. It translates to CASSYSGGGGYEQYF.

The V call is TRBV18, the J call TRBJ2-2, with 7 nucleotides matching TRBD1. The germline V gene has CDR1 KGHSH and CDR2 LQKENI. V shed 4 bases and J 2 bases; nucleotides not matched to a gene: 4. This CDR3 is 15 amino acids long. The CDR3 DNA sequence: TGTGCCAGCTCACGGACAGGTGTAAACACCGGGGAGCTGTTTTTT. Residues: CASSRTGVNTGELFF.

CDR3 sequence (DNA): TGCAGCGTTAAACAGGGGGCGCGATCCAACGAGCAGTACTTC. As protein: CSVKQGARSNEQYF. The chain employs TRBV29-1 and TRBJ2-7; 9 bases are a match to TRBD1. Per germline, CDR1 SQVTM and CDR2 ANQGSEA. The length of the CDR3 is 14 residues. After removal of 5 bases from V and 5 bases from J, the junction contained 10 bases not matched to a gene.

The chain uses TRBV30 and TRBJ2-7, with TRBD1 matching 9 bases. The germline V gene has CDR1 GTSNPN and CDR2 SVGIG (reference sequence). CDR3 length equals 15 residues. Losses at the gene ends were 2 bases for V and 2 bases for J; bases not matched to a gene: 7. The DNA of the CDR3 is TGTGCCTGGAGTCTCGGACAGGGGAAGCCCTACGAGCAGTACTTC. It codes for CAWSLGQGKPYEQYF. Full variable domain (missing parts from reference TRBV30 and TRBJ2-7): SQTIHQWPATLVQPVGSPLSLECTVEGTSNPNLYWYRQAAGRGLQLLFYSVGIGQISSEVPQNLSASRPQDRQFILSSKKLLLSDSGFYLCAWSLGQGKPYEQYFGPGTRLTVT.

The chain employs TRBV11-2 and TRBJ2-7; a possible D gene is TRBD1 (6 bases). Trimming removed 4 bases at V and 3 bases at J, with 10 bases between. The germline V gene has CDR1 SGHAT and CDR2 FQNNGV. The CDR3 is 13 residues long. The CDR3 sequence is CASSSDSGYEQYF. CDR3 DNA: TGTGCCAGCAGCTCGGACAGTGGCTACGAGCAGTACTTC.

V gene TRBV7-2 combines with J gene TRBJ1-1; unclear D gene. The V gene lost 5 bases and the J gene lost 4 bases, with 11 bases spanning the gap. The CDR3 spans 13 residues. Germline V gives CDR1 SGHTA, CDR2 FQGNSA. CDR3 sequence (DNA): TGTGCCAGCAGCCCTCCCGGAGGCACTGAAGCTTTCTTT. Translating it yields CASSPPGGTEAFF. The whole variable domain, filled in from reference TRBV7-2 and TRBJ1-1, reads GAGVSQSPSNKVTEKGKDVELRCDPISGHTALYWYRQSLGQGLEFLIYFQGNSAPDKSGLPSDRFSAERTGGSVSTLTIQRTQQEDSAVYLCASSPPGGTEAFFGQGTRLTVV.

The gene calls are TRBV11-2 and TRBJ1-4, with TRBD1 as a possible D gene (6 bases). V shed 6 bases and J shed 4 bases, with 24 bases lying between them. Germline V gene lookup returns CDR1 SGHAT and CDR2 FQNNGV. The CDR3 extends over 18 amino acids. CDR3 nucleotides: TGTGCCAGCAGATCTTTTGTGGGGGCGCGGGGGGATAATGAAAAACTGTTTTTT. It encodes CASRSFVGARGDNEKLFF.

V is TRBV19 and J is TRBJ2-2; no reliable D call. The CDR3 runs to 15 residues. The germline V gene has CDR1 LNHDA and CDR2 SQIVND (reference sequence). Deletions cut 5 bases from V and 4 bases from J, with 14 bases between. The DNA for the CDR3 is TGTGCCAGTAGTCCCGCCCTTAGTTCCACCGGGGAGCTGTTTTTT. Amino acids: CASSPALSSTGELFF.

The chain recombines TRBV28 with TRBJ2-7; unclear D gene. Trimming shortened V by 4 bases and J by 1 base, and 5 bases separated the two germline ends. Germline loops: CDR1 MDHEN, CDR2 SYDVKM. This CDR3 comprises 12 residues. Here the CDR3 reads CASSWSSYEQYF. CDR3 bases: TGTGCCAGCAGTTGGAGTTCCTACGAGCAGTACTTC.

The genes are TRBV6-1 and TRBJ1-5, with D perhaps TRBD1 (5 bases). The CDR3 runs to 14 residues. V lost 6 bases and J 3 bases, leaving 12 bases between the germline ends. Germline CDR1 is MNHNS and CDR2 is SASEGT. CDR3 loop: CASSARGNNQPQHF. In DNA form, the CDR3 reads TGTGCCAGCAGCGCCCGGGGGAACAATCAGCCCCAGCATTTT.

V is TRBV27 and J is TRBJ1-1; no definite D call. The CDR3 runs to 13 residues. V lost 1 base to trimming and J lost 5 bases, with 8 bases between them. Germline assignment: CDR1 MNHEY and CDR2 SMNVEV (reference sequence). The CDR3, as DNA: TGTGCCAGCAGTTTATATCGGTGGACTGAAGCTTTCTTT. It encodes CASSLYRWTEAFF.

The chain uses TRBV5-8 and TRBJ1-1, with 10 nucleotides matching TRBD1. J was trimmed by 5 bases and V by 1 base; bases with no gene match: 2. CDR1 and CDR2 from the germline V gene are SGHTS and YDEGEE. The CDR3 extends over 14 amino acids. The CDR3 region has the DNA TGTGCCAGCAGCTTGCGGACAGGGGGGACTGAAGCTTTCTTT. It is translated as CASSLRTGGTEAFF.

V and J are TRBV14 and TRBJ1-1; D uncertain. The V end was cut by 4 bases, the J end by 2 bases, with 11 bases between. Germline V gene lookup returns CDR1 SGHDN and CDR2 FVKESK. The CDR3 runs 14 residues. The CDR3 DNA sequence: TGTGCCAGCAGCCTCGACACACCAAACACTGAAGCTTTCTTT. It translates to CASSLDTPNTEAFF.

The V gene is TRBV28, the J gene TRBJ2-4, with D possibly TRBD2 on 6 matching bases. Germline CDR1 MDHEN, CDR2 SYDVKM. Deletions cut 7 bases from V and 3 bases from J, with 10 bases between. The CDR3 is made up of 13 amino acids. DNA of the CDR3: TGTGCCAGCACCGCCGGGAGCAAAAACATTCAGTACTTC. Residues: CASTAGSKNIQYF. Full variable domain (remainder filled in from reference TRBV28 and TRBJ2-4): DVKVTQSSRYLVKRTGEKVFLECVQDMDHENMFWYRQDPGLGLRLIYFSYDVKMKEKGDIPEGYSVSREKKERFSLILESASTNQTSMYLCASTAGSKNIQYFGAGTRLSVL.

This chain joins TRBV7-8 and TRBJ2-2; 11 bases are a match to TRBD2. Germline V gene lookup returns CDR1 SGHVS and CDR2 FQNEAQ. There are 18 residues in the CDR3. Germline trimming cut 5 bases from V and 0 bases from J; bases unmatched to any gene: 8. The CDR3 DNA follows: TGTGCCAGCAGCCCCCACCTAGCGGGGGGCACGAACACCGGGGAGCTGTTTTTT. Protein: CASSPHLAGGTNTGELFF.

The V gene is TRBV7-6, the J gene TRBJ2-7, with D possibly matching TRBD2 (5 bases). CDR1 and CDR2 from the germline V gene are SGHVS and FNYEAQ. This CDR3 comprises 14 residues. Trimming stripped 1 base from V and 5 bases from J, with 12 bases between. In DNA form, the CDR3 reads TGTGCCAGCAGCTTAGGAGCGGAGAGTGACGAGCAGTACTTC. It encodes CASSLGAESDEQYF.